This record looks at one T cell receptor (beta chain) sequence and its context. Clones were sequenced by immunoSEQ multiplex PCR, and TCRdb holds only the in-frame ones, with some missing. The sample lists roughly 250,000 clones; about nine tenths were seen once. This entry comes from a study of blood T cell repertoires in COVID-19. Looking at the study overall: The United States, Italy and Spain provided the acute and convalescent COVID-19 samples. T cells, B-cell-depleted T cells, or PBMCs supplied cDNA or gDNA.

V lost 6 bases and J 8 bases, leaving 16 bases between the germline ends. In germline, CDR1 is MNHEY, CDR2 SVGAGI. This CDR3 comprises 13 residues. The V gene is TRBV6-5, the J gene TRBJ1-2; a possible D gene is TRBD1 (6 bases). The receptor comes from a man aged 60 to 69 who had recovered from COVID-19. The sample comprised peripheral blood. The CDR3 DNA is TGTGCCAGCAGCACTAACAGGGTTGGCGGCTACACCTTC. Amino acids: CASSTNRVGGYTF.